The 5 T cell receptor beta chains presented below share a single source sample, sequenced in a study of T cell responses to AZD1222 COVID-19 vaccine. Method: immunoSEQ multiplex PCR; TCRdb's copy keeps in-frame clones and lacks some. The sample records around 85,000 clones, roughly nine tenths being singletons. The sequencing used peripheral blood, collected 28 days after the second AZD1222 dose. These receptors were obtained from an adult who received the AZD1222 COVID-19 vaccine.

This chain links TRBV19 with TRBJ1-2; D not certain. This CDR3 is built from 14 residues. Germline values: CDR1 LNHDA, CDR2 SQIVND (reference sequence). V was trimmed by 5 bases and J by 8 bases, leaving 18 bases between them. CDR3 nucleotides: TGTGCCAGTAGTCGGCTGGAGGAGACCTTGGGCTACACCTTC. Translation: CASSRLEETLGYTF.

J is TRBJ1-2 and V is TRBV3-1 (or the pseudogene TRBV3-2); D gene ambiguous. V was shortened by 2 bases and J by 5 bases, with 15 bases between the two germline ends. Germline V gene sequence: CDR1 LGHDT, CDR2 YNNKEL (reference sequence). This CDR3 has 15 residues. CDR3 coding DNA: TGTGCCAGCAGCCAACCTGGGGTTGGGGTATATGGCTACACCTTC. Encoded protein: CASSQPGVGVYGYTF.

This sequence joins TRBV5-8 and TRBJ1-4, with 9 bases aligning to TRBD1. V shed 0 bases and J 6 bases; nucleotides not matched to a gene: 3. The CDR3 spans 15 residues. CDR1 SGHTS and CDR2 YDEGEE come from the germline V gene. CDR3 region: CASSLVGQGHEKLFF. As DNA, the CDR3 is TGTGCCAGCAGCTTGGTGGGACAGGGTCATGAAAAACTGTTTTTT.

The chain is built from TRBV6-2 or TRBV6-3 and TRBJ2-2; D is unresolved. Deletions cut 6 bases from V and 5 bases from J, with 10 bases between. Germline lookup yields CDR1 MNHEY and CDR2 SVGEGT. CDR3 size: 13 residues. The CDR3 DNA reads as TGTGCCAGCAGCTCCGCACTGACCGGGGAGCTGTTTTTT. Protein product: CASSSALTGELFF.

The chain joins TRBV4-1 to TRBJ1-5; 9 bases line up with TRBD1. Losses at the gene ends were 1 base for V and 3 bases for J; bases not matched to a gene: 1. CDR3 size: 15 residues. CDR1 MGHRA and CDR2 YSYEKL come from the germline V gene. The CDR3 bases are TGCGCCAGCAGCCAAGGGACAGGGGTCAATCAGCCCCAGCATTTT. It codes for CASSQGTGVNQPQHF.